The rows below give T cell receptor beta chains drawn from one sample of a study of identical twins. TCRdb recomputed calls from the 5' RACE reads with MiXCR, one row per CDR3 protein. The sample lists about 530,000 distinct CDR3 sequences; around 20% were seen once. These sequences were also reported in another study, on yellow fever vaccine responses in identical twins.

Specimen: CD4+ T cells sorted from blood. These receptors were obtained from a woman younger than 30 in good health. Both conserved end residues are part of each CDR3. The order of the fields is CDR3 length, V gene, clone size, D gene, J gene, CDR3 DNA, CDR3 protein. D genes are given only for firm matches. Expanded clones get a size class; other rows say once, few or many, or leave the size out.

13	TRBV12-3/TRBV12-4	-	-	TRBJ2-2	TGTGCCAGCAGACGGCTGAACACCGGGGAGCTGTTTTTT	CASRRLNTGELFF
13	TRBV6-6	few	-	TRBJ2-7	TGTGCCAGCAGTTATAAGGGTGACTACGAGCAGTACTTC	CASSYKGDYEQYF
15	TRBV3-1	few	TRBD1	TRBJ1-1	TGTGCCAGCAGCCCAAGGACAGGGGGCTTAACTGAAGCTTTCTTT	CASSPRTGGLTEAFF
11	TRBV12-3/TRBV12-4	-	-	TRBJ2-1	TGTGCCAGCACCACCTGGGGTGAGCAGTTCTTC	CASTTWGEQFF
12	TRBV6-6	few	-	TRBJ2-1	TGTGCCAGCAGAGCCGGAACTTTTGAGCAGTTCTTC	CASRAGTFEQFF
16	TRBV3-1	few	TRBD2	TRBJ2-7	TGTGCCAGCAGCCAAGCGGCTAGCGGGAGGGCCTACGAGCAGTACTTC	CASSQAASGRAYEQYF
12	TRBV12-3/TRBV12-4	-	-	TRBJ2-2	TGTGCCAGCAGCAACACCGGGGCCGAGCTGTTTTTT	CASSNTGAELFF
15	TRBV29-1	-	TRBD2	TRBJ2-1	TGCAGCGTTGATCGGGGACTAGCGGTGTACAATGAGCAGTTCTTC	CSVDRGLAVYNEQFF
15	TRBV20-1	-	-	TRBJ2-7	TGCAGTGCTAGAGATGGTATGCAGGGGAGTAGGGAGCAGTACTTC	CSARDGMQGSREQYF
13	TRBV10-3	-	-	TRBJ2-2	TGTGCCATCTCGATCGATCCCACCGGGGAGCTGTTTTTT	CAISIDPTGELFF
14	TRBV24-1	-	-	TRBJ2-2	TGTGCCACCAGTGGCCCGTGGGGACCCGGGGAGCTGTTTTTT	CATSGPWGPGELFF
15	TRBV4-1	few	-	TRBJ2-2	TGCGCCAGCAGCCCACCGGGCCTCGGGACCGGGGAGCTGTTTTTT	CASSPPGLGTGELFF
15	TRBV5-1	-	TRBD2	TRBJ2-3	TGCGCCAGCAGTCGCAGCGGGAGGGGCACAGATACGCAGTATTTT	CASSRSGRGTDTQYF
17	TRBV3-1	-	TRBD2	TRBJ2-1	TGTGCCAGCAGCCAAGTGGGTGGGACTAGCCTGGGGAATGAGCAGTTCTTC	CASSQVGGTSLGNEQFF
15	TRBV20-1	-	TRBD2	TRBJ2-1	TGCAGTGCTAGCCCAACTAGCGGGAGTTACAATGAGCAGTTCTTC	CSASPTSGSYNEQFF